This section outlines one TCR beta chain sequence together with its context. This sample was taken from a study of blood T cell repertoires in COVID-19. Clones were sequenced by immunoSEQ multiplex PCR, and TCRdb holds only the in-frame ones, with some missing. The sample comprises about 220,000 clones, approximately 81% of which are singletons, and 2.9% rests with the top ten. The TCR was taken from a man aged 50 to 60 who had recovered from COVID-19. The sequenced material came from peripheral blood.

This chain's CDR3 is CSVAESGNYGYTF. DNA for the CDR3: TGCAGCGTGGCCGAATCCGGGAACTATGGCTACACCTTC. J is TRBJ1-2 and V is TRBV29-1; no firm D call. The germline gives CDR1 SQVTM, CDR2 ANQGSEA. The length of the CDR3 is 13 residues. V was cut by 6 bases and J by 2 bases, with 13 bases left in between.